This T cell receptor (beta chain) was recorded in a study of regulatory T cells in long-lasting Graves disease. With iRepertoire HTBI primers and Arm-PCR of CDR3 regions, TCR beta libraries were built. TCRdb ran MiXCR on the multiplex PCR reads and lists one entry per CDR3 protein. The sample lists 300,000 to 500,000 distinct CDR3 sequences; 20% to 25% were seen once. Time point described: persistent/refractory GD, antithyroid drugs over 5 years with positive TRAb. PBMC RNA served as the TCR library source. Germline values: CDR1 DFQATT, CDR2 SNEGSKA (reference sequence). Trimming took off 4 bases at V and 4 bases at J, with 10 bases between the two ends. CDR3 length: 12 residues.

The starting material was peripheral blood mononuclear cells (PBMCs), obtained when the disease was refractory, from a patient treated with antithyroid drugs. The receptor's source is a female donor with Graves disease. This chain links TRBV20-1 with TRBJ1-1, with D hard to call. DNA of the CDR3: TGCAGTGCTAAGTACGGTCTCACTGAAGCTTTCTTT. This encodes CSAKYGLTEAFF.